Listed here are 31 T cell receptor beta chains from one sample, sequenced in a study of blood T cells in healthy people across ages (dated by TCRdb to about 2015). Library method: 5' RACE. Sequencing relied on an Illumina HiSeq 2500. A second PCR of about 7 to 12 cycles was performed with a sample-barcoded 5' primer and a J-beta primer mix. TCRdb handled the public reads itself, with Q25 trimming in fastp and clone calling in MiXCR, and kept productive beta chains. Rows merge per CDR3 protein into single entries with the most common DNA and genes. The sample has 850,000 to 1,300,000 distinct CDR3 sequences on record, under 55% of them singletons. The ten most abundant clones make up under 20% of the sample. Sequenced input: blood. These receptor sequences come from a woman aged 60-75 years in good health.

V is TRBV5-1 and J is TRBJ2-3, with D maybe TRBD2 (6 bases). Germline V gives CDR1 SGHRS, CDR2 YFSETQ. This CDR3 has 14 residues. V shed 5 bases and J shed 3 bases, with 13 bases lying between them. This CDR3 reads CASRSGGGTDTQYF. The CDR3 DNA is TGCGCCAGCAGAAGCGGTGGGGGGACAGATACGCAGTATTTT.

In regard to this clonotype: This may be a read error: a much more frequent sequence differs by one nucleotide. This rearrangement joins TRBV29-1 to TRBJ2-3; 7 bases are shared with TRBD2. The CDR3 has 13 amino acids. After removal of 4 bases from V and 3 bases from J, the junction contained 4 bases not matched to a gene. CDR1 and CDR2 from the germline V gene are SQVTM and ANQGSEA. The CDR3 bases are TGCAGCGTTGGGGCGGGAGCGACAGATACGCAGTATTTT. This sequence encodes CSVGAGATDTQYF.

A word on this clonotype: Sequence at one end of the junction differs from germline and may be a read error. This chain joins TRBV6-5 and TRBJ2-1; 8 bases are shared with TRBD1. Germline V CDR1 and CDR2: MNHEY, SVGAGI. CDR3 length equals 16 residues. In DNA, the CDR3 is TGTGTCAGCAGTTACCGCCCCAGGGGGCTGGGGAATGAGCAGTTCTTC. It is translated as CVSSYRPRGLGNEQFF.

This clonotype was detected a few times. The chain has TRBV7-8 and TRBJ2-7; 9 nucleotides line up with TRBD1. CDR1 and CDR2 (germline): SGHVS, FQNEAQ. This CDR3 is 14 amino acids long. With V trimmed by 6 bases and J by 5 bases, 8 bases remained unmatched. This chain's CDR3 is CASSSGQGKHEQYF. CDR3 nucleotides: TGTGCCAGCAGTTCTGGACAGGGGAAACACGAGCAGTACTTC.

The chain has TRBV2 and TRBJ2-4; maybe TRBD2 (7 bases). Germline CDR1 SNHLY, CDR2 FYNNEI. This CDR3 has 20 amino acids. Trimming took off 2 bases at V and 0 bases at J, with 23 bases between the two ends. CDR3 protein: CASSEKALADWGPAKNIQYF. CDR3 DNA: TGTGCCAGCAGTGAAAAGGCGCTAGCGGACTGGGGGCCAGCCAAAAACATTCAGTACTTC.

V is TRBV20-1 and J is TRBJ2-3; 7 bases are shared with TRBD2. This CDR3 is 15 amino acids long. J was trimmed by 0 bases and V by 5 bases; bases with no gene match: 8. CDR1 and CDR2 from the germline V gene are DFQATT and SNEGSKA (reference sequence). The CDR3 sequence: CSASRLAASTDTQYF. In DNA form, the CDR3 reads TGCAGTGCTTCCCGACTAGCAGCTAGCACAGATACGCAGTATTTT.

The chain carries TRBV7-7 and TRBJ2-1; D is perhaps TRBD1 or TRBD2 (5 bases each). The V gene's germline CDR1 is SSHAT and CDR2 FNYEAQ (reference sequence). The CDR3 is 13 residues long. V lost 5 bases and J lost 6, with 11 bases in between. The CDR3 DNA follows: TGTGCCAGCAGCAGAGATGGGGGCAATGAGCAGTTCTTC. Translation: CASSRDGGNEQFF.

The chain couples TRBV28 to TRBJ2-7; D remains ambiguous. V lost 7 bases and J 1 base, leaving 8 bases between the germline ends. CDR1 is MDHEN, CDR2 SYDVKM, per germline. CDR3 length: 12 amino acids. CDR3 amino acids: CASNDVSYEQYF. CDR3 in DNA: TGTGCCAGCAACGACGTTTCCTACGAGCAGTACTTC.

This clonotype was seen a single time. J is TRBJ2-7 and V is TRBV7-2; 7 bases align to TRBD2. CDR1 SGHTA and CDR2 FQGNSA come from the germline V gene. After removal of 3 bases from V and 3 bases from J, the junction contained 8 bases not matched to a gene. This CDR3 contains 15 residues. CDR3 amino acids: CASSLWGGGVYEQYF. CDR3 nucleotide sequence: TGTGCCAGCAGCTTGTGGGGGGGTGGGGTCTACGAGCAGTACTTC.

The chain is built from TRBV5-1 and TRBJ1-1, with 7 bases identical to TRBD1. The V gene end was trimmed by 2 bases and the J gene end by 0 bases; junction bases not matched to a gene: 7. Germline CDR1 SGHRS, CDR2 YFSETQ. This CDR3 is 16 amino acids long. DNA of the CDR3: TGCGCCAGCAGCTTTGAATCAGGGGGAATGAACACTGAAGCTTTCTTT. The encoded protein is CASSFESGGMNTEAFF.

This clonotype was recorded once. The chain combines TRBV27 with TRBJ2-2; D tentatively fits TRBD1 or TRBD2 (5 bases each). CDR1 and CDR2 from the germline V gene are MNHEY and SMNVEV (reference sequence). Between the trimmed V and J ends, which lost 7 bases and 4 bases, there was a span of 10 bases. The CDR3 extends over 13 amino acids. CDR3 protein: CASNGDATGELFF. DNA for the CDR3: TGTGCCAGCAACGGGGACGCCACCGGGGAGCTGTTTTTT.

This sequence joins TRBV29-1 and TRBJ2-7; 8 nucleotides match TRBD1. This CDR3 contains 14 residues. CDR1 and CDR2 (germline): SQVTM, ANQGSEA. Trimming at V came to 6 bases and at J to 2 bases, leaving 9 bases not matched to a gene. The DNA for the CDR3 is TGCAGCGTCACTTACTGGGACAGGACCTACGAGCAGTACTTC. This sequence encodes CSVTYWDRTYEQYF.

The rearrangement joins TRBV7-9 to TRBJ2-1; D remains ambiguous. CDR1 and CDR2 (germline): SEHNR, FQNEAQ (reference sequence). Trimming cost V 3 bases and J 6 bases, with 9 bases left between them. The CDR3 length is 13 residues. CDR3 loop: CASSFSPGNEQFF. The CDR3 nucleotides are TGTGCCAGCAGCTTTTCCCCAGGCAATGAGCAGTTCTTC.

Only a few counts were recorded for this clonotype. The rearrangement links TRBV5-8 to TRBJ2-3, with 14 bases matching TRBD2. Germline CDR1 reads SGHTS; CDR2 reads YDEGEE. This CDR3 region has 17 residues. The V segment lost 0 bases and the J segment 2 bases; nucleotides outside the gene matches: 2. CDR3 loop: CASSLGTSGRLTDTQYF. As DNA, the CDR3 is TGTGCCAGCAGCTTGGGGACTAGCGGGAGGCTCACAGATACGCAGTATTTT.

The chain couples TRBV3-1 to TRBJ2-5, with 13 bases aligning to TRBD2. The J call may be faulty, since TRBJ2-7 better matches the DNA end. Germline V gene data show CDR1 as LGHDT and CDR2 as YNNKEL (reference sequence). The CDR3 totals 15 residues. CDR3 in amino acids: CASSRRLAGGDEQYF. Here the CDR3 DNA reads TGTGCCAGCAGCCGAAGACTAGCGGGAGGTGACGAGCAGTACTTC.

The rearrangement joins TRBV11-2 to TRBJ2-7; D remains unclear. Per the germline V gene, CDR1 is SGHAT and CDR2 is FQNNGV. The CDR3 runs to 16 residues. V was clipped by 1 base and J by 4 bases, with 17 bases between them. This chain's CDR3 is CASSLGWAPSPYEQYF. The CDR3, as DNA: TGTGCCAGCAGCTTAGGTTGGGCTCCCAGTCCGTACGAGCAGTACTTC.

The chain has TRBV7-9 and TRBJ2-7; 9 nucleotides align to TRBD2. The CDR3 spans 16 residues. Germline CDR1 is SEHNR and CDR2 is FQNEAQ (reference sequence). The J segment lost 3 bases and the V segment lost 5 bases, leaving 11 bases of the junction unmatched. CDR3 DNA sequence: TGTGCCAGCAGCCCATCGGGCGGGAGGGCTCTCTACGAGCAGTACTTC. It specifies CASSPSGGRALYEQYF.

CDR3 sequence: CASSLRVGTGHKVYETQYF. The CDR3 DNA reads as TGTGCCAGCAGCTTGAGGGTCGGGACAGGGCATAAGGTATACGAGACCCAGTACTTC. This chain uses TRBV5-5 with TRBJ2-7, with TRBD1 identical over 9 bases. TRBJ2-5 explains the end of the DNA better; the J call may be wrong. The length of the CDR3 is 19 residues. Germline values: CDR1 SGHKS, CDR2 YYEKEE (reference sequence).

This clonotype came up a few times. The chain has TRBV6-2 or TRBV6-3 and TRBJ2-3; D is undetermined. CDR1 and CDR2 (germline): MNHEY, SVGEGT. The germline V and J ends were trimmed by 6 bases and 5 bases, with 9 bases remaining between them. The CDR3 spans 12 residues. The CDR3 sequence is CASSWSLDTQYF. The DNA of the CDR3 is TGTGCCAGCAGCTGGAGTCTAGATACGCAGTATTTT.

J is TRBJ2-1 and V is TRBV2, with TRBD2 matching 8 bases. Germline V gene data show CDR1 as SNHLY and CDR2 as FYNNEI. The CDR3 spans 14 residues. The trim removed 6 bases at V and 6 bases at J, leaving 7 bases unmatched. The CDR3 DNA reads TGTGCCAGCAGGCGCGGGAGGACCCTCAATGAGCAGTTCTTC. Protein product: CASRRGRTLNEQFF.

This chain connects TRBV20-1 to TRBJ2-5, with 8 bases lining up with TRBD2. The CDR3 spans 15 residues. Per the germline V gene, CDR1 is DFQATT and CDR2 is SNEGSKA (reference sequence). V was pared by 3 bases and J by 4 bases, with 10 bases of the junction left unmatched. CDR3 amino acids: CSARSLQRERETQYF. Here the CDR3 DNA reads TGCAGTGCTAGGAGTCTCCAGCGGGAGAGAGAGACCCAGTACTTC.

This clonotype was seen a few times. The chain is built from TRBV6-5 and TRBJ1-6, with D maybe TRBD1 (5 bases). The germline V gene encodes CDR1 MNHEY and CDR2 SVGAGI. Trimming left V 2 bases short and J 6 bases short, with 11 bases between. The CDR3 consists of 15 residues. Here the CDR3 reads CASSYGRGVNSPLHF. The CDR3, as DNA: TGTGCCAGCAGTTACGGTCGGGGGGTTAATTCACCCCTCCACTTT.

This clonotype was counted between two and nine times. This chain connects TRBV5-1 to TRBJ2-5; D call uncertain. Between the trimmed V and J ends, which lost 0 bases and 5 bases, there was a span of 8 bases. Germline CDR1 reads SGHRS; CDR2 reads YFSETQ. The CDR3 spans 13 residues. The CDR3 bases are TGCGCCAGCAGCTTGGAGGGAATGGAGACCCAGTACTTC. Amino acid sequence: CASSLEGMETQYF.

This clonotype showed up just a few times. V is TRBV11-2 and J is TRBJ2-3; D is perhaps TRBD1 or TRBD2 (6 bases each). The V gene's germline CDR1 is SGHAT and CDR2 FQNNGV. This CDR3 is 15 amino acids long. Trimming took off 5 bases at V and 3 bases at J, with 15 bases between the two ends. The CDR3 sequence: CASSRGRVGTDTQYF. For the CDR3, the DNA is TGTGCCAGCAGCCGGGGGCGGGTCGGGACAGATACGCAGTATTTT.

This CDR3 is CSAGQGGGMNQPQHF. CDR3 sequence (DNA): TGCAGTGCTGGCCAAGGAGGGGGGATGAATCAGCCCCAGCATTTT. The V call is TRBV20-1, the J call TRBJ1-5; possible D gene TRBD1, 6 bases. This CDR3 has 15 amino acids. V was clipped by 5 bases and J by 4 bases, with 18 bases between them. Per germline, CDR1 DFQATT and CDR2 SNEGSKA (reference sequence).

This clonotype was picked up a small number of times. J is TRBJ2-1 and V is TRBV12-5; D is ambiguous. In germline, CDR1 is LGHNT, CDR2 FRNRAP. The germline V and J ends were trimmed by 0 bases and 2 bases, with 8 bases remaining between them. The CDR3 runs 15 residues. The CDR3: CASGLVNGPYNEQFF. The CDR3 region has the DNA TGTGCTAGTGGTTTGGTAAACGGGCCCTACAATGAGCAGTTCTTC.

The DNA of the CDR3 is TGTGCCAGCAGCATTGGGACAGGCCTCTCCTACGAGCAGTACTTC. This codes for CASSIGTGLSYEQYF. The V and J genes are TRBV9 and TRBJ2-7; TRBD1 agrees at 8 bases. The CDR3 runs 15 residues. Germline lookup yields CDR1 SGDLS and CDR2 YYNGEE. V lost 4 bases, J lost 0 bases, and 6 bases stayed unmatched.

This clonotype has more than one count but fewer than ten. The chain employs TRBV28 and TRBJ2-5; no definite D call. From germline, CDR1 is MDHEN and CDR2 SYDVKM. V was clipped by 1 base and J by 1 base, with 7 bases between them. The CDR3 spans 14 residues. The CDR3 sequence is CASSLSPGQETQYF. CDR3 bases: TGTGCCAGCAGTTTATCTCCAGGCCAAGAGACCCAGTACTTC. Full variable domain (remainder filled in from reference TRBV28 and TRBJ2-5): DVKVTQSSRYLVKRTGEKVFLECVQDMDHENMFWYRQDPGLGLRLIYFSYDVKMKEKGDIPEGYSVSREKKERFSLILESASTNQTSMYLCASSLSPGQETQYFGPGTRLLVL.

The chain employs TRBV29-1 and TRBJ1-2, with 9 nucleotides matching TRBD1. Germline V CDR1 and CDR2: SQVTM, ANQGSEA. This CDR3 spans 13 amino acids. Trimming removed 6 bases from V and 2 bases from J; junction bases left unmatched: 4. In nucleotides, the CDR3 is TGCAGCGTGGGGACAGGGTCAAACTATGGCTACACCTTC. Translating it yields CSVGTGSNYGYTF.

The CDR3 nucleotides read TGTGCCAGCAGCTTGGATCCGGCTAGCGGGAGTCTGAATACGCAGTATTTT. The encoded protein is CASSLDPASGSLNTQYF. The chain uses TRBV5-5 and TRBJ2-3, with 10 bases aligning to TRBD2. The CDR3 is 17 amino acids. Germline trimming cut 0 bases from V and 7 bases from J; bases unmatched to any gene: 11. CDR1 and CDR2 (germline): SGHKS, YYEKEE (reference sequence).

The V call is TRBV5-1, the J call TRBJ2-5; perhaps TRBD1 as D (6 bases). Trimming took 4 bases from V and 8 from J, leaving 15 bases between them. The CDR3 contains 13 residues. Germline CDR1 is SGHRS and CDR2 is YFSETQ. This CDR3 is CASSQNLDSTQYF. CDR3 nucleotides: TGCGCCAGCAGCCAAAACCTGGACAGCACCCAGTACTTC.